This TCR beta chain stems from a study of tumor and adjacent non-tumor tissue in lung cancer. Findings and limits, study-wide: Tumor TCR diversity, when higher, was linked to shorter survival. Top 100 clones took a larger repertoire share in normal lung. Tumor tissue had significantly higher TCR diversity than normal lung.

The library came from three nested PCR rounds adapted from ARM-PCR protocols. TCRdb reprocessed the multiplex PCR reads with MiXCR, giving one entry per CDR3 protein. The table lists roughly 81,000 distinct CDR3 sequences, 61% of them singletons. This CDR3 contains 12 residues. From germline, CDR1 is MDHEN and CDR2 SYDVKM. This clonotype was observed once. The antigen remains undetermined. The junction differs from germline at one of its ends, possibly a read error. RNA was extracted from bulk tissue without any cell sorting. This receptor was obtained from a man in his 70s with non-small cell lung cancer. The rearrangement joins TRBV28 to TRBJ1-1; 9 bases agree with TRBD1. Source material: lung tumor tissue. The CDR3 reads CASSLPDRGAIF. CDR3 DNA: TGTGCCAGCAGTCTCCCGGACAGGGGAGCCATCTTT.